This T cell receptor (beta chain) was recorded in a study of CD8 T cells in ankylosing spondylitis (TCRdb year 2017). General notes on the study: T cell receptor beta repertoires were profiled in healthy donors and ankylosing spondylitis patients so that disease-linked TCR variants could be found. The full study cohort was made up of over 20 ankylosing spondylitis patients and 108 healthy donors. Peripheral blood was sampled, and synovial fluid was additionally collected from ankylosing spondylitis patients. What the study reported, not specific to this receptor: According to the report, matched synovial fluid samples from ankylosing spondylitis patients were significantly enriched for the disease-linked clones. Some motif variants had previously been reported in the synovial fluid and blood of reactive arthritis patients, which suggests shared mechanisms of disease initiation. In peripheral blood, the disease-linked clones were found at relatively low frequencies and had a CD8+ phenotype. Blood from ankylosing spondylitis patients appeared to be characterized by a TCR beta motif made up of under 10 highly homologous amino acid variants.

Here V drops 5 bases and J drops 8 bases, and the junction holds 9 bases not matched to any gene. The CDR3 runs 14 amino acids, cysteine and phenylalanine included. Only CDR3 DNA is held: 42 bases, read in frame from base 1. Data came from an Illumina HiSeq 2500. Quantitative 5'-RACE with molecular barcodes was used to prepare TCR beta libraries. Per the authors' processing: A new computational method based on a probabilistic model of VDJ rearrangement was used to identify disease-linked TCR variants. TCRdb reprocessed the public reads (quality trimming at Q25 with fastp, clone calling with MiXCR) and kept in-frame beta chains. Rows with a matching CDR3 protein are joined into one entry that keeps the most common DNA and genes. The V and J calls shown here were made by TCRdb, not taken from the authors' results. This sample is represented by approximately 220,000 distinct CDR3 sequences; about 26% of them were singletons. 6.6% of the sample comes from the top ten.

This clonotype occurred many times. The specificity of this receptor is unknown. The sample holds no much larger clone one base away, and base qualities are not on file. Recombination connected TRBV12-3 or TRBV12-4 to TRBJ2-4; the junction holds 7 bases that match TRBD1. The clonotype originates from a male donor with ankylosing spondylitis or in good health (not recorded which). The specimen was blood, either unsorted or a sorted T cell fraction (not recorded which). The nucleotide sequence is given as TGTGCCAGCAGTCCTCGACAGGGTGGGGACATTCAGTACTTC. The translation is CASSPRQGGDIQYF.